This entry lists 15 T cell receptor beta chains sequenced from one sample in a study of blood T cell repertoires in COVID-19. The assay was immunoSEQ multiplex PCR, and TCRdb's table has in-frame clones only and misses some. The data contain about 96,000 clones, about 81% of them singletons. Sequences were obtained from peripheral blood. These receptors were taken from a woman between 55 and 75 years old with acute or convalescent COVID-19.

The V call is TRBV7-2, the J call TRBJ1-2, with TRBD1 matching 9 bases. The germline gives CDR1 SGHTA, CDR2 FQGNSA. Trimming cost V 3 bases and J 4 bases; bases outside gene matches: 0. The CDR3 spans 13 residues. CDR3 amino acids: CASSLTGGYGYTF. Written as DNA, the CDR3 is TGTGCCAGCAGCTTGACAGGGGGCTATGGCTACACCTTC.

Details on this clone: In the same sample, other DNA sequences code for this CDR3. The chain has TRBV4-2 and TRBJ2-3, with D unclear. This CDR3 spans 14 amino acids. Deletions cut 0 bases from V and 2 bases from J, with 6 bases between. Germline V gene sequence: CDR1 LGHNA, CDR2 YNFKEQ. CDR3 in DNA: TGTGCCAGCAGCCAAGAGATAGACACAGATACGCAGTATTTT. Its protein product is CASSQEIDTDTQYF.

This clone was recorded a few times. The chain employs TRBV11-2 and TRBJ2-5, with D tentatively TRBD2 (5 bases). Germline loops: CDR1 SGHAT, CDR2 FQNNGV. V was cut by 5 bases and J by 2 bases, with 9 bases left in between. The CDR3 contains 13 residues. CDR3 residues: CASSRGPQETQYF. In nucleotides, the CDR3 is TGTGCCAGCAGCCGCGGGCCTCAAGAGACCCAGTACTTC.

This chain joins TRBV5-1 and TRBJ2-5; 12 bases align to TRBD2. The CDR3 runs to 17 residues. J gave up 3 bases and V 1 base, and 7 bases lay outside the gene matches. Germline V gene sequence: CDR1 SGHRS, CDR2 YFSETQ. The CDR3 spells CASSLSLAGGPEETQYF. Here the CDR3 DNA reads TGCGCCAGCAGCTTGTCGCTAGCGGGGGGGCCAGAAGAGACCCAGTACTTC.

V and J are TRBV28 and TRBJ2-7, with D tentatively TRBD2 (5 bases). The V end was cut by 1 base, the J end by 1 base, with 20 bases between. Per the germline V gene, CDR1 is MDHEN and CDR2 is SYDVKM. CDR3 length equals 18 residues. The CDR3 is CASSLSPRWSTSSYEQYF. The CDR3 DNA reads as TGTGCCAGCAGTTTATCCCCGCGCTGGAGTACTAGTTCCTACGAGCAGTACTTC.

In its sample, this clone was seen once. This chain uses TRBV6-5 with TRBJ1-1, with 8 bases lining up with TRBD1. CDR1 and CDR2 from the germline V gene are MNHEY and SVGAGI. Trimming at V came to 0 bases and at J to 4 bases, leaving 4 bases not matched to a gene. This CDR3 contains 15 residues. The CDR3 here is CASSYSQGASTEAFF. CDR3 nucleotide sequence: TGTGCCAGCAGTTACTCGCAGGGGGCGAGCACTGAAGCTTTCTTT.

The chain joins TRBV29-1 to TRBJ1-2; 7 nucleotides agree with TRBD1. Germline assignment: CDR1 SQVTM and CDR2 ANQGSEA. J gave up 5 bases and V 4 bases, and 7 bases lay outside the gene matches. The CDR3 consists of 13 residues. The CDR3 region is CSVGRTGEYGYTF. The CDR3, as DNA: TGCAGCGTTGGTCGCACAGGGGAATATGGCTACACCTTC.

The CDR3 sequence is CAWSVQSDQPQHF. In nucleotides, the CDR3 is TGTGCCTGGAGTGTACAATCAGATCAGCCCCAGCATTTT. The rearrangement links TRBV30 to TRBJ1-5; no definite D call. The germline V gene has CDR1 GTSNPN and CDR2 SVGIG (reference sequence). Trimming shortened V by 0 bases and J by 5 bases, and 8 bases separated the two germline ends. This CDR3 has 13 amino acids.

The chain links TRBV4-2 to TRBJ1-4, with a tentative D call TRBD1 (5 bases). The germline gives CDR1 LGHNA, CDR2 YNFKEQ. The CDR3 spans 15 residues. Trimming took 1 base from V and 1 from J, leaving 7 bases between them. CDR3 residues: CASSQVTGTNEKLFF. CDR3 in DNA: TGTGCCAGCAGCCAAGTTACAGGAACTAATGAAAAACTGTTTTTT.

The CDR3 region has the DNA TGTGCCACCAGCAGAGGAGCAGGGGGGTGGGCTTTCTTT. It yields the protein CATSRGAGGWAFF. The chain carries TRBV15 and TRBJ1-1; 7 bases line up with TRBD1. Per the germline V gene, CDR1 is LNHNV and CDR2 is YYDKDF (reference sequence). V was pared by 1 base and J by 11 bases, with 7 bases of the junction left unmatched. The CDR3 totals 13 residues.

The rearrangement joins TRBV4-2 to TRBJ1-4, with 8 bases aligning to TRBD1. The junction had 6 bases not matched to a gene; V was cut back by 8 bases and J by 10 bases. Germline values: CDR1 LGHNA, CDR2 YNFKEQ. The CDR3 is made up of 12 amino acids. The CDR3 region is CASHGTGGKLFF. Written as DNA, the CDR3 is TGTGCCAGCCACGGAACAGGGGGAAAACTGTTTTTT.

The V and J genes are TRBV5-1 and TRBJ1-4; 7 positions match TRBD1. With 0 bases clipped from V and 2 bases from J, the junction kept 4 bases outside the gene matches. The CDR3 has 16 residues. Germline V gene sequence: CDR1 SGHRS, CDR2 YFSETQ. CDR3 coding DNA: TGCGCCAGCAGCTTGGGAGGGGGCCTGACTAATGAAAAACTGTTTTTT. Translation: CASSLGGGLTNEKLFF.

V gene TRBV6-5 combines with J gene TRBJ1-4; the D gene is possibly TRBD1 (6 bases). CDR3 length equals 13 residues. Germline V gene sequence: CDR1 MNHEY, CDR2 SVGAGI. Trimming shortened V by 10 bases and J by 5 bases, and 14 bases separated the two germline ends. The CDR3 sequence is CAICRGPNEKLFF. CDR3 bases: TGTGCCATCTGCAGGGGTCCCAATGAAAAACTGTTTTTT.

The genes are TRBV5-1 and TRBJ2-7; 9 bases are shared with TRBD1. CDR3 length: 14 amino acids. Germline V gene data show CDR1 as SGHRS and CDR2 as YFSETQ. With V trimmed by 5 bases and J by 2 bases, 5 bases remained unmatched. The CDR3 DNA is TGCGCCAGCAGGGCCTGGACAGGGGCCTACGAGCAGTACTTC. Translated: CASRAWTGAYEQYF.

The CDR3 nucleotides are TGTGCCAGCAGCTTAAGGTGGAGGGAAGCCTATAATTCACCCCTCCACTTT. It translates to CASSLRWREAYNSPLHF. The chain carries TRBV7-3 and TRBJ1-6; D unresolved. V was trimmed by 1 base and J by 2 bases, leaving 12 bases between them. The CDR3 loop spans 17 amino acids. The germline V gene has CDR1 SGHTA and CDR2 FQGTGA.